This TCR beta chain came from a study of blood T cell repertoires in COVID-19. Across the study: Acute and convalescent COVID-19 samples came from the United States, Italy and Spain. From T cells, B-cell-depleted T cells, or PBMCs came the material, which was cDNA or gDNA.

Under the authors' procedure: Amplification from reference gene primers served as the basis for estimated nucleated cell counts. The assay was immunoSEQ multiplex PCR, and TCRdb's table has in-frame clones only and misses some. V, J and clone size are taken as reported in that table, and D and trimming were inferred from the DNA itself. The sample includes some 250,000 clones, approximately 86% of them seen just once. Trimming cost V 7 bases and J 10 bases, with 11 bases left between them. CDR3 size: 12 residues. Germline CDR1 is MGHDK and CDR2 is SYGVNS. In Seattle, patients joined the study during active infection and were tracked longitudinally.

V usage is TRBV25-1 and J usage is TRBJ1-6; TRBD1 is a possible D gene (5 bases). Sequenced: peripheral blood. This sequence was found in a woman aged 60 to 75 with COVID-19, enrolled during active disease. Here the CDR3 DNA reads TGTGCCAGCACATTTGGGGCGTCACCCCTCCACTTT. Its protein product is CASTFGASPLHF. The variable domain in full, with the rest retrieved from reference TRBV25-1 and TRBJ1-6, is EADIYQTPRYLVIGTGKKITLECSQTMGHDKMYWYQQDPGMELHLIHYSYGVNSTEKGDLSSESTVSRIRTEHFPLTLESARPSHTSQYLCASTFGASPLHFGNGTRLTVT.